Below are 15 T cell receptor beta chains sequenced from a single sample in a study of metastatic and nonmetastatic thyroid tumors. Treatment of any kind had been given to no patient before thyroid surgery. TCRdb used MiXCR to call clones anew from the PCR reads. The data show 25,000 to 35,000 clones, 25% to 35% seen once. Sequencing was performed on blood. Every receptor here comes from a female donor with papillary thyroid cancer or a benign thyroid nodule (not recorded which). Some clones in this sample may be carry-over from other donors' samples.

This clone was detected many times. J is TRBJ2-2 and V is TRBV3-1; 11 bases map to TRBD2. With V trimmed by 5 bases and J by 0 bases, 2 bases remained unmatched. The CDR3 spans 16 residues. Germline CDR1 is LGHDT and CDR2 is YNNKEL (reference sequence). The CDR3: CASSKLAGANTGELFF. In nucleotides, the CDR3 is TGTGCCAGCAGCAAACTAGCGGGAGCGAACACCGGGGAGCTGTTTTTT. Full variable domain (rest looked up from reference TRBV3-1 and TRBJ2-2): DTAVSQTPKYLVTQMGNDKSIKCEQNLGHDTMYWYKQDSKKFLKIMFSYNNKELIINETVPNRFSPKSPDKAHLNLHINSLELGDSAVYFCASSKLAGANTGELFFGEGSRLTVL.

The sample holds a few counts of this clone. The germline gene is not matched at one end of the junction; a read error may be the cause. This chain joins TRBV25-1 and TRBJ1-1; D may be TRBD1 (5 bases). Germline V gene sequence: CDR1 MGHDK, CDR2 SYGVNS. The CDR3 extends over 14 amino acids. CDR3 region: CASRVGVWYTESFF. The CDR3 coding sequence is TGTGCCAGCAGAGTGGGGGTTTGGTACACTGAATCTTTCTTT.

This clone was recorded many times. Here the CDR3 DNA reads TGTGCCAGCAGCTCAAACCCGGGACTAGCGGGAGGGAAAGGAGGAAACATTCAGTACTTC. Translation: CASSSNPGLAGGKGGNIQYF. The chain recombines TRBV5-4 with TRBJ2-4; TRBD2 matches 16 bases. V lost 3 bases, J lost 6 bases, and 15 bases stayed unmatched. The CDR3 length is 20 residues. The germline CDR1 and CDR2 sequences are SGHNT and YYREEE (reference sequence). Full variable domain (outside the CDR3, taken from reference TRBV5-4 and TRBJ2-4): ETGVTQSPTHLIKTRGQQVTLRCSSQSGHNTVSWYQQALGQGPQFIFQYYREEENGRGNFPPRFSGLQFPNYSSELNVNALELDDSALYLCASSSNPGLAGGKGGNIQYFGAGTRLSVL.

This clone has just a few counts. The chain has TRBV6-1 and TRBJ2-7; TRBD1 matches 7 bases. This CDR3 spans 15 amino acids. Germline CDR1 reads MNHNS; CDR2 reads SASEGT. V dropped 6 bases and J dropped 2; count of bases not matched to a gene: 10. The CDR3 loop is CASRVAQGTAYEQYF. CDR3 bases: TGTGCCAGCAGGGTAGCACAGGGGACAGCCTACGAGCAGTACTTC.

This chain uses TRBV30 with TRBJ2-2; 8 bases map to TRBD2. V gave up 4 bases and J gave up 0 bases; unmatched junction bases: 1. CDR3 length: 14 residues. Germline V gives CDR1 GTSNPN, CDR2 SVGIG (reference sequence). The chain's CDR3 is CAWKGLANTGELFF. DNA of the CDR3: TGTGCCTGGAAGGGACTAGCGAACACCGGGGAGCTGTTTTTT.

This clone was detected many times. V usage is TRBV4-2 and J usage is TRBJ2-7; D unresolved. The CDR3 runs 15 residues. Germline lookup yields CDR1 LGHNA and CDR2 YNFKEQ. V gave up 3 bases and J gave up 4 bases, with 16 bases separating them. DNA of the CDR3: TGTGCCAGCAGCCAGGAACGGACGCCCGGGTACGAGCAGTACTTC. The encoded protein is CASSQERTPGYEQYF.

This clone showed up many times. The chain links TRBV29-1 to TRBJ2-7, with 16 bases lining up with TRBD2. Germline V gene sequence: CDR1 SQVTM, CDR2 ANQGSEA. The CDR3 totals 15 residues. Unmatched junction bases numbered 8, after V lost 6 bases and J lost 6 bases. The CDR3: CSVGTSGRAFSEQYF. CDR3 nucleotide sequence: TGCAGCGTCGGGACTAGCGGGAGGGCCTTCTCCGAGCAGTACTTC.

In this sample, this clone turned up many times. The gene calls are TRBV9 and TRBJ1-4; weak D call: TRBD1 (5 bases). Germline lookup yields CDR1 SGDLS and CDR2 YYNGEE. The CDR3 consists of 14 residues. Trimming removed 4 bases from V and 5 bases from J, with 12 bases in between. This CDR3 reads CASSSTVENEKLFF. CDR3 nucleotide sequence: TGTGCCAGCAGCTCGACAGTGGAAAATGAAAAACTGTTTTTT.

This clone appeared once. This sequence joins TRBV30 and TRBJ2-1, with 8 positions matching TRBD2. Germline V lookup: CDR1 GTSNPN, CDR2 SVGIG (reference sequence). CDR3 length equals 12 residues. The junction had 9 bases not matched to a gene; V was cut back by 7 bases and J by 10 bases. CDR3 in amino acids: CAFVRGVCEQFF. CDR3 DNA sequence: TGTGCCTTTGTGCGGGGGGTATGCGAGCAGTTCTTC.

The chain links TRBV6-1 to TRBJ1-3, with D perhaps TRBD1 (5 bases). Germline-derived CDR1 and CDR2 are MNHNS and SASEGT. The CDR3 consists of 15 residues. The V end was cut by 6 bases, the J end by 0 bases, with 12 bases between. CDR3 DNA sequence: TGTGCCAGCAGCCCCCAGACAGACTCTGGAAACACCATATATTTT. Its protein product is CASSPQTDSGNTIYF.

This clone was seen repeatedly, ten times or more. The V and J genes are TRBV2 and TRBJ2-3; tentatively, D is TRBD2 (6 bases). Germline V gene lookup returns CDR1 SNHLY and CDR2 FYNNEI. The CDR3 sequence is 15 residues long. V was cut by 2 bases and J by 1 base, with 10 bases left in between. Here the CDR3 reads CASSERTKGTDTQYF. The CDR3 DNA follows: TGTGCCAGCAGTGAAAGGACTAAGGGCACAGATACGCAGTATTTT.

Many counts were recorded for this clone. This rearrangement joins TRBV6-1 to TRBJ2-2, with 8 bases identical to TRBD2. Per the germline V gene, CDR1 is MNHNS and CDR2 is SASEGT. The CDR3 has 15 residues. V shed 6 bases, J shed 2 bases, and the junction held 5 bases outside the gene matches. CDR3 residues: CASRIAGFNTGELFF. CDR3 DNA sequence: TGTGCCAGCAGAATAGCGGGATTCAACACCGGGGAGCTGTTTTTT.

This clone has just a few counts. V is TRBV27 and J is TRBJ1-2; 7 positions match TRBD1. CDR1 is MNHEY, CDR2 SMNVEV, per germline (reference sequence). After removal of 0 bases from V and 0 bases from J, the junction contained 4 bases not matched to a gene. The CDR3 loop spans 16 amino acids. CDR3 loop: CASSLSKGAANYGYTF. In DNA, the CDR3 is TGTGCCAGCAGTTTATCGAAGGGGGCAGCTAACTATGGCTACACCTTC.

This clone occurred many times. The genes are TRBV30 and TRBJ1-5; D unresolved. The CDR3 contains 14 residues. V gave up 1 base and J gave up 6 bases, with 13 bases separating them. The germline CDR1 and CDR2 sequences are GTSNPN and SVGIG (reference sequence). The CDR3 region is CAWSGTEVSQPQHF. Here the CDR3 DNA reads TGTGCCTGGAGTGGAACGGAGGTTAGTCAGCCCCAGCATTTT.

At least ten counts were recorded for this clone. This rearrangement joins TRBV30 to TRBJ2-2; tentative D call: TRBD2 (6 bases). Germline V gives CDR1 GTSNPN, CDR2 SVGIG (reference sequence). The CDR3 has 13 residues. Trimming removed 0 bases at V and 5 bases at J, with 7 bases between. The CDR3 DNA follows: TGTGCCTGGAGTGTAGGAGGGACCGGGGAGCTGTTTTTT. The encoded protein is CAWSVGGTGELFF.